The T cell receptor (beta chain) described here comes from a study of PD-1 blockade in classical Hodgkin lymphoma. Study findings and constraints: Those achieving complete response showed baseline diversity like newly diagnosed patients. The study found that TCR diversity rose significantly by C4D1 in CD4+ but not CD8+ cells. Newly diagnosed patients were reported to exhibit reduced baseline TCR diversity relative to healthy donors.

Profiling relied on immunoSEQ multiplex PCR, and the TCRdb table lists in-frame clones only, not all of them. This table holds about 97,000 clones, approximately 88% found once. Each patient's relapse followed autologous stem cell transplantation, and brentuximab vedotin exposure varied. Progressive disease, partial response or complete response was each patient's best response. Notes on this clone: Its antigen is as yet unknown.

Germline V gene lookup returns CDR1 SGHDN and CDR2 FVKESK. The V end was cut by 0 bases, the J end by 2 bases, with 15 bases between. The CDR3 contains 17 residues. This receptor was obtained from a human donor with classical Hodgkin lymphoma. This chain links TRBV14 with TRBJ2-3; D gene ambiguous. The source was peripheral blood mononuclear cells (PBMCs), collected at baseline. CDR3 DNA sequence: TGTGCCAGCAGCCAAGACTCCCCCGGGCTACTCACAGATACGCAGTATTTT. It yields the protein CASSQDSPGLLTDTQYF.